Presented here are 20 T cell receptor beta chains from one specimen sequenced in a study of shared clonotypes between healthy human individuals. Some clones are missing from TCRdb's copy, which holds only in-frame ones; the method was immunoSEQ multiplex PCR. This table holds hundreds of thousands of clones, around 77% found once. The sample was PBMCs. Source of these receptors: a woman aged 40-49 years in good health. Some clones in this sample may be carry-over from other donors' samples.

This clone has only a few counts. The rearrangement joins TRBV10-3 to TRBJ1-4, with a weak D call TRBD1 (5 bases). V was cut by 3 bases and J by 0 bases, with 11 bases left in between. This CDR3 contains 16 residues. CDR1 is ENHRY and CDR2 is SYGVKD in the germline V gene. The CDR3 here is CAISDRGGTTNEKLFF. For the CDR3, the DNA is TGTGCCATCAGTGATAGGGGCGGTACAACTAATGAAAAACTGTTTTTT.

CDR3 sequence reads: CASSGRDTEAFF. For the CDR3, the DNA is TGTGCCAGCTCGGGCAGGGATACTGAAGCTTTCTTT. The chain carries TRBV18 and TRBJ1-1; the D gene is possibly TRBD1 (5 bases). Between the trimmed V and J ends, which lost 6 bases and 5 bases, there was a span of 10 bases. The length of the CDR3 is 12 residues. The V gene's germline CDR1 is KGHSH and CDR2 LQKENI.

There are many counts of this clone. V usage is TRBV30 and J usage is TRBJ2-7; 9 bases fit TRBD2. The CDR3 extends over 16 amino acids. Losses at the gene ends were 3 bases for V and 1 base for J; bases not matched to a gene: 10. Per the germline V gene, CDR1 is GTSNPN and CDR2 is SVGIG (reference sequence). The CDR3 protein is CAWSRPSSGVSYEQYF. CDR3 DNA sequence: TGTGCCTGGAGCCGGCCCTCTAGCGGGGTATCCTACGAGCAGTACTTC.

CDR3 region: CASSSGTGFEQYF. The CDR3 DNA is TGTGCCAGTTCTTCCGGGACAGGGTTCGAGCAGTACTTC. This chain links TRBV2 with TRBJ2-7; 9 bases agree with TRBD1. The CDR3 length is 13 residues. J was trimmed by 6 bases and V by 9 bases; bases with no gene match: 9. In germline, CDR1 is SNHLY, CDR2 FYNNEI.

The V gene is TRBV7-2, the J gene TRBJ1-4, with 8 nucleotides matching TRBD1. Germline V gene lookup returns CDR1 SGHTA and CDR2 FQGNSA. The CDR3 spans 13 residues. V lost 4 bases and J lost 10; bases outside the gene matches: 5. DNA for the CDR3: TGTGCCAGCAGCTCCCGGACAGGGCGAAAACTGTTTTTT. Residues: CASSSRTGRKLFF.

The chain combines TRBV11-2 with TRBJ2-5, with D unresolved. Germline lookup yields CDR1 SGHAT and CDR2 FQNNGV. With 1 base removed from V and 5 bases from J, the gap between germline ends came to 5 bases. This CDR3 is 12 amino acids long. CDR3 nucleotide sequence: TGTGCCAGCAGCTTAGCCGAGGAGACCCAGTACTTC. Its protein product is CASSLAEETQYF.

The sample holds many counts of this clone. This rearrangement joins TRBV28 to TRBJ2-6; D not resolved. The CDR3 loop spans 13 amino acids. V was trimmed by 8 bases and J by 2 bases, leaving 7 bases between them. Per germline, CDR1 MDHEN and CDR2 SYDVKM. The CDR3 DNA reads TGTGCCAGCGAAGGAGCTGGGGCCAACGTCCTGACTTTC. As protein: CASEGAGANVLTF.

The gene calls are TRBV21-1 and TRBJ2-3; the table assigns TRBD2, which was not confirmed against the DNA. TRBV21-1 is a pseudogene locus. This CDR3 has 21 amino acids. The DNA for the CDR3 is TGTGCCAGCAGCACGTCGCGGCACCGGACTAGCGGGAGGTATAGTTCGGATACGCAGTATTTT. It translates to CASSTSRHRTSGRYSSDTQYF.

The V gene is TRBV7-8, the J gene TRBJ1-1; 7 positions agree with TRBD1. With V trimmed by 0 bases and J by 7 bases, 5 bases remained unmatched. Germline loops: CDR1 SGHVS, CDR2 FQNEAQ. CDR3 length equals 14 residues. The CDR3 sequence: CASSLALGGIEAFF. CDR3 DNA sequence: TGTGCCAGCAGCTTAGCGCTAGGGGGCATTGAAGCTTTCTTT.

This chain connects TRBV11-1 to TRBJ2-2; TRBD1 is a possible D gene (6 bases). In germline, CDR1 is SGHAT, CDR2 FQDESV (reference sequence). The CDR3 has 13 residues. V gave up 6 bases and J gave up 8 bases, with 13 bases separating them. CDR3 residues: CASSHRQEGELFF. The CDR3 DNA is TGTGCCAGCAGTCATCGACAGGAGGGGGAGCTGTTTTTT.

This chain connects TRBV5-1 to TRBJ2-2, with D tentatively TRBD2 (5 bases). From germline, CDR1 is SGHRS and CDR2 YFSETQ. The V end lost 3 bases, the J end lost 0 bases, and 9 bases lay between the germline ends. CDR3 length: 15 amino acids. The CDR3: CASSSGLSNTGELFF. The CDR3 DNA is TGCGCCAGCAGCTCCGGACTTTCGAACACCGGGGAGCTGTTTTTT.

This clone was seen only a few times. V and J are TRBV29-1 and TRBJ1-1; D remains unclear. CDR1 is SQVTM and CDR2 is ANQGSEA in the germline V gene. CDR3 length: 10 residues. The ends were cut back, 7 bases at V and 3 bases at J, with 6 bases in the middle. CDR3 sequence: CSGGYTEAFF. The CDR3, as DNA: TGCAGCGGGGGATACACTGAAGCTTTCTTT.

This chain links TRBV4-3 with TRBJ2-2; TRBD2 matches at 8 bases. This CDR3 has 16 residues. V dropped 1 base and J dropped 4; count of bases not matched to a gene: 5. Per the germline V gene, CDR1 is LGHNA and CDR2 is YSLEER. CDR3 coding DNA: TGCGCCAGCAGCCAAGTCGGGACTAGGCCCACCGGGGAGCTGTTTTTT. Amino acids: CASSQVGTRPTGELFF.

The chain couples TRBV30 to TRBJ2-1; D tentatively reads TRBD1 or TRBD2 (5 bases each). CDR1 is GTSNPN and CDR2 is SVGIG in the germline V gene (reference sequence). This CDR3 has 14 amino acids. V lost 6 bases and J lost 9, with 21 bases in between. CDR3 sequence: CACQVRGSGSEQFF. The CDR3 region has the DNA TGTGCCTGTCAAGTGAGGGGATCGGGGAGTGAGCAGTTCTTC.

This rearrangement joins TRBV7-9 to TRBJ2-3; no clear D. Germline V gene sequence: CDR1 SEHNR, CDR2 FQNEAQ (reference sequence). This CDR3 has 13 amino acids. With 4 bases removed from V and 3 bases from J, the gap between germline ends came to 8 bases. The chain's CDR3 is CASSSRATDTQYF. The CDR3 DNA follows: TGTGCCAGCAGCTCGCGAGCGACAGATACGCAGTATTTT.

This rearrangement joins TRBV5-1 to TRBJ1-1; no clear D. Deletions cut 1 base from V and 0 bases from J, with 4 bases between. Germline CDR1 and CDR2: SGHRS and YFSETQ. The CDR3 spans 13 residues. The CDR3 here is CASSLSVNTEAFF. The CDR3 nucleotides read TGCGCCAGCAGCTTGTCAGTGAACACTGAAGCTTTCTTT.

The chain employs TRBV10-3 and TRBJ2-5, with D uncertain. Trimming removed 2 bases at V and 5 bases at J, with 6 bases between. The CDR3 covers 12 residues. CDR1 ENHRY and CDR2 SYGVKD come from the germline V gene. The CDR3 sequence is CAISENGETQYF. Written as DNA, the CDR3 is TGTGCCATCAGTGAGAACGGTGAGACCCAGTACTTC.

This clone was counted between two and nine times. The chain carries TRBV19 and TRBJ1-1; D not resolved. The V gene's germline CDR1 is LNHDA and CDR2 SQIVND (reference sequence). This CDR3 comprises 13 residues. Between the trimmed V and J ends, which lost 5 bases and 2 bases, there was a span of 9 bases. The CDR3 DNA reads TGTGCCAGTAGTTACACTGCCAACACTGAAGCTTTCTTT. Translated: CASSYTANTEAFF.

This rearrangement joins TRBV5-1 to TRBJ2-5, with 11 bases matching TRBD2. Germline assignment: CDR1 SGHRS and CDR2 YFSETQ. After removal of 6 bases from V and 3 bases from J, the junction contained 7 bases not matched to a gene. This CDR3 is built from 15 residues. CDR3 DNA sequence: TGCGCCAGCACCAGGACTAGCGGGCAGGAAGAGACCCAGTACTTC. Translation gives CASTRTSGQEETQYF.

V and J are TRBV28 and TRBJ2-3, with 9 bases identical to TRBD2. This CDR3 spans 17 amino acids. Germline lookup yields CDR1 MDHEN and CDR2 SYDVKM. V gave up 3 bases and J gave up 0 bases; unmatched junction bases: 7. This chain's CDR3 is CASSFGAGGGSTDTQYF. DNA of the CDR3: TGTGCCAGCAGTTTCGGAGCGGGAGGAGGGAGCACAGATACGCAGTATTTT.